A single sample gave rise to the 9 T cell receptor beta chains below, sequenced in a study of cytomegalovirus exposure and HLA in healthy donors. The primer mix had 60 Vbeta and 13 Jbeta primers. Only in-frame clones appear in the TCRdb table, and some are missing; sequencing was by immunoSEQ multiplex PCR. The table includes some 120,000 clones, around a tenth detected once. The sequencing sample was made of PBMCs. The receptors were gathered from a man aged 25 to 40 in good health and CMV-seronegative.

This clone showed up just a few times. The chain links TRBV7-2 to TRBJ2-4; D is possibly TRBD1 (6 bases). V lost 3 bases to trimming and J lost 10 bases, with 13 bases between them. CDR1 and CDR2 from the germline V gene are SGHTA and FQGNSA. The CDR3 contains 13 residues. The DNA of the CDR3 is TGTGCCAGCAGCTTTAACAGGGATGGAATTCAGTACTTC. Amino acids: CASSFNRDGIQYF.

This clone turned up a few times. The chain employs TRBV2 and TRBJ2-5; 15 bases match TRBD2. CDR3 length: 17 residues. The V and J ends lost 8 bases and 5 bases, in that order; junction bases with no gene match: 12. Germline V gives CDR1 SNHLY, CDR2 FYNNEI. The CDR3 nucleotides read TGTGCCAGCCGACCTCGGGGACTAGCGGGGGGAGGTGAGACCCAGTACTTC. Its translation is CASRPRGLAGGGETQYF.

This chain links TRBV5-1 with TRBJ1-4; TRBD1 is a possible D gene (5 bases). This CDR3 is 15 amino acids long. The V end lost 2 bases, the J end lost 0 bases, and 8 bases lay between the germline ends. Germline loops: CDR1 SGHRS, CDR2 YFSETQ. CDR3 sequence reads: CASSFQGATNEKLFF. The CDR3 region has the DNA TGCGCCAGCAGCTTCCAGGGTGCAACTAATGAAAAACTGTTTTTT.

This clone showed up just a few times. This chain joins TRBV30 and TRBJ2-5, with TRBD2 as a possible D gene (5 bases). The CDR3 is made up of 13 amino acids. Looked up from germline, CDR1 is GTSNPN and CDR2 is SVGIG (reference sequence). CDR3: CALGRHGQETQYF. In DNA form, the CDR3 reads TGTGCTCTTGGGAGACACGGGCAAGAGACCCAGTACTTC.

This clone was observed a few times. The chain links TRBV5-4 to TRBJ1-2; D is unresolved. With 3 bases removed from V and 3 bases from J, the gap between germline ends came to 12 bases. This CDR3 has 14 residues. Germline CDR1 and CDR2: SGHNT and YYREEE (reference sequence). CDR3 in amino acids: CASSSETRHYGYTF. CDR3 nucleotides: TGTGCCAGCAGCTCGGAGACGCGCCACTATGGCTACACCTTC. Combining the CDR3 with reference TRBV5-4 and TRBJ1-2 gives the whole variable domain ETGVTQSPTHLIKTRGQQVTLRCSSQSGHNTVSWYQQALGQGPQFIFQYYREEENGRGNFPPRFSGLQFPNYSSELNVNALELDDSALYLCASSSETRHYGYTFGSGTRLTVV.

This rearrangement joins TRBV29-1 to TRBJ2-2; no clear D gene. V was cut by 5 bases and J by 3 bases, with 4 bases left in between. The V gene's germline CDR1 is SQVTM and CDR2 ANQGSEA. The CDR3 extends over 11 amino acids. The CDR3 is CSVRDTGELFF. CDR3 coding DNA: TGCAGCGTTCGAGACACCGGGGAGCTGTTTTTT.

The J gene is TRBJ2-1, the V gene TRBV13, with 10 bases that match TRBD2. The CDR3 extends over 16 amino acids. Germline assignment: CDR1 PRHDT and CDR2 FYEKMQ (reference sequence). Trimming cost V 5 bases and J 4 bases; bases outside gene matches: 8. The CDR3 here is CASSLSGRSGYNEQFF. DNA for the CDR3: TGTGCCAGCAGCCTTAGCGGGAGGTCGGGGTACAATGAGCAGTTCTTC.

The chain couples TRBV6-5 to TRBJ2-6; 7 bases fit TRBD1. CDR1 is MNHEY and CDR2 is SVGAGI in the germline V gene. V dropped 0 bases and J dropped 1; count of bases not matched to a gene: 0. The CDR3 is 16 amino acids. The CDR3: CASSYSDRSGANVLTF. Here the CDR3 DNA reads TGTGCCAGCAGTTACTCGGACAGGTCTGGGGCCAACGTCCTGACTTTC.

This clone was seen more than once but under ten times. The chain links TRBV5-4 to TRBJ1-1; unclear D gene. CDR1 and CDR2 (germline): SGHNT, YYREEE (reference sequence). CDR3 size: 12 residues. V lost 3 bases, J lost 1 base, and 4 bases lay in between. This CDR3 is CASSYRNTEAFF. The CDR3, as DNA: TGTGCCAGCAGCTACAGGAACACTGAAGCTTTCTTT.